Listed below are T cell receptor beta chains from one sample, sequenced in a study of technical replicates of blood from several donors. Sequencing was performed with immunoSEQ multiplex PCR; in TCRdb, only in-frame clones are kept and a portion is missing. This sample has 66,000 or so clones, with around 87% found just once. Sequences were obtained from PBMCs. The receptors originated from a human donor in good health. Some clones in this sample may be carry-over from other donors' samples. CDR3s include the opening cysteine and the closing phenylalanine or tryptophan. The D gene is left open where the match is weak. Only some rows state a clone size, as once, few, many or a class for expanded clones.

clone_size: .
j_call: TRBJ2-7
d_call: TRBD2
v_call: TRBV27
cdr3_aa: CASTRRVAGVNEQYF
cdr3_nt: TGTGCCAGCACGAGGAGGGTAGCGGGAGTAAACGAGCAGTACTTC

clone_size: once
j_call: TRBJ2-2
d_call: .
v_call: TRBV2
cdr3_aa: CASSGSDSGTGELFF
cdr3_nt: TGTGCCAGCAGTGGGTCCGACTCTGGGACCGGGGAGCTGTTTTTT

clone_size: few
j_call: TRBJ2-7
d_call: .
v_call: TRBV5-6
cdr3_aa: CASSLVGVYEQYF
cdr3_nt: TGTGCCAGCAGCTTGGTAGGGGTCTACGAGCAGTACTTC

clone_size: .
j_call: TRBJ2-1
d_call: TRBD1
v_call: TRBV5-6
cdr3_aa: CASSQGQASYNEQFF
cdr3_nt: TGTGCCAGCAGCCAGGGACAGGCATCCTACAATGAGCAGTTCTTC

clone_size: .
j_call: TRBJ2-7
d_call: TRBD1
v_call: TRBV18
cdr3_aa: CASSPDRATYEQYF
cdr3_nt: TGTGCCAGCTCACCAGACAGGGCAACCTACGAGCAGTACTTC

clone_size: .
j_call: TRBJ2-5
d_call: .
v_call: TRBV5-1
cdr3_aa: CASSWSGLQETQYF
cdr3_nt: TGCGCCAGCAGCTGGAGTGGGTTGCAAGAGACCCAGTACTTC

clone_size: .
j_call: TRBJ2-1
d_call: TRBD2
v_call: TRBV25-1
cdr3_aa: CASTGTSGSNEQFF
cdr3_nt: TGTGCCAGCACGGGGACTAGCGGGTCCAATGAGCAGTTCTTC

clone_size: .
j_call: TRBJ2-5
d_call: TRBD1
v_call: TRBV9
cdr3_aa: CASSVLGQGAETQYF
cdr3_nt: TGTGCCAGCAGCGTACTTGGACAGGGGGCCGAGACCCAGTACTTC

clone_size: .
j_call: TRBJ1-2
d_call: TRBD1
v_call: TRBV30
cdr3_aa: CAWSLPHPGQGFGYTF
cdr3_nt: TGTGCCTGGAGTCTCCCGCATCCGGGACAGGGGTTCGGCTACACCTTC

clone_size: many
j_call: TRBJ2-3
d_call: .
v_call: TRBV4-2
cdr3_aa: CASSQAFTDTQYF
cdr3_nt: TGTGCCAGCAGCCAGGCATTCACAGATACGCAGTATTTT

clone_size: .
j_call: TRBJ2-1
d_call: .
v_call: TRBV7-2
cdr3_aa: CASSPAGAYNEQFF
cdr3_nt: TGTGCCAGCTCTCCGGCGGGTGCCTACAATGAGCAGTTCTTC

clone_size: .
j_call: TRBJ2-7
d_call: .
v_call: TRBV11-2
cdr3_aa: CASSSSSYEQYF
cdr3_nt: TGTGCCAGCAGCTCGAGCTCCTACGAGCAGTACTTC

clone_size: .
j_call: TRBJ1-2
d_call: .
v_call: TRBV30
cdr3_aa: CAWSAIVSGGYTF
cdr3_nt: TGTGCCTGGAGTGCCATAGTCTCGGGGGGCTACACCTTC

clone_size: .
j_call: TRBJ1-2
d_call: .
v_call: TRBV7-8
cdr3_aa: CASSLAVRGGGYTF
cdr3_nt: TGTGCCAGCAGCTTAGCGGTGAGAGGGGGTGGCTACACCTTC

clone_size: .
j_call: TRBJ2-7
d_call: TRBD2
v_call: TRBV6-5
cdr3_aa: CASSYRSGGVYEQYF
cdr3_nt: TGTGCCAGCAGTTACCGAAGCGGGGGGGTTTACGAGCAGTACTTC

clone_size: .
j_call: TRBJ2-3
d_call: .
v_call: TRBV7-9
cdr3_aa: CASSLALAGRTDTQYF
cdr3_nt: TGTGCCAGCAGCTTAGCGCTTGCGGGGCGAACAGATACGCAGTATTTT

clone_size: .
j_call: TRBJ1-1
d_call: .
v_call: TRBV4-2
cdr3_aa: CASSQDREAYTEAFF
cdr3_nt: TGTGCCAGCAGCCAAGATAGGGAGGCCTACACTGAAGCTTTCTTT

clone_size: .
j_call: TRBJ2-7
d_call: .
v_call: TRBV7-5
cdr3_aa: CVRSPGTGHGEQYF
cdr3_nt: TGTGTCAGAAGCCCCGGGACAGGGCACGGCGAGCAGTACTTC

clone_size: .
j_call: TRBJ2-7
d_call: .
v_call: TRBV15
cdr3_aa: CATSRDLSILAKPYEQYF
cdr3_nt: TGTGCCACCAGCAGAGATCTTTCGATACTAGCTAAGCCCTACGAGCAGTACTTC

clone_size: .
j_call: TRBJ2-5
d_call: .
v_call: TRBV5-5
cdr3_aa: CASSLTPTGYQETQYF
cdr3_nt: TGTGCCAGCAGCTTGACCCCGACAGGCTACCAAGAGACCCAGTACTTC

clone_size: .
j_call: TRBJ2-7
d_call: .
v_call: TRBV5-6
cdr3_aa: CASSSRWDTRDEQYF
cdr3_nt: TGTGCCAGCAGCTCACGATGGGACACCCGTGACGAGCAGTACTTC

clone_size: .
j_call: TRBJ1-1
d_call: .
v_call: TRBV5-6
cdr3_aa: CASNVDTFEAFF
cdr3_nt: TGTGCCAGCAACGTTGACACTTTTGAAGCTTTCTTT

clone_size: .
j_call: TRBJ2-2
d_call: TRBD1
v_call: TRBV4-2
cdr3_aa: CASSQEGDRVTGELFF
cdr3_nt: TGTGCCAGCAGCCAAGAAGGGGACAGGGTGACCGGGGAGCTGTTTTTT

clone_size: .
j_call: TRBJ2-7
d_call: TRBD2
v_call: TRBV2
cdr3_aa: CASRLAGVDEQYF
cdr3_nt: TGTGCCAGCCGACTAGCGGGGGTCGACGAGCAGTACTTC

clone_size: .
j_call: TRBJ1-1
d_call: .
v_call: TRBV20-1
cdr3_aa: CSAPWGRVAFF
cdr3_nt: TGCAGTGCGCCATGGGGCAGGGTAGCTTTCTTT

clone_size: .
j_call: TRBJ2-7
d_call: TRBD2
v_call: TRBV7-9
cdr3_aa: CASSPTPSGATYEQYF
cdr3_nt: TGTGCCAGCAGCCCTACTCCTAGCGGGGCAACCTACGAGCAGTACTTC

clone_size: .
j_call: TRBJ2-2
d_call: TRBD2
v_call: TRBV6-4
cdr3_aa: CASSLLAGGRSGELFF
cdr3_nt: TGTGCCAGCAGTTTACTAGCGGGAGGTCGCTCCGGGGAGCTGTTTTTT

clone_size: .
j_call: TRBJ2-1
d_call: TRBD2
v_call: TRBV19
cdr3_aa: CASSILAGDSEQFF
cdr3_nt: TGTGCCAGTAGTATACTAGCGGGAGACAGTGAGCAGTTCTTC

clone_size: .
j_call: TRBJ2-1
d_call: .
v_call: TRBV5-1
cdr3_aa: CASSLWGLDEQFF
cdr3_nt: TGCGCCAGCAGCTTGTGGGGCTTGGATGAGCAGTTCTTC

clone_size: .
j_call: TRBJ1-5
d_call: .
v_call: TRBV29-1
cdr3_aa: CSVADQPQHF
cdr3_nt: TGCAGCGTTGCGGATCAGCCCCAGCATTTT

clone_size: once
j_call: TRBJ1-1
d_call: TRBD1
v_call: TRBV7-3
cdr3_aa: CASSELTGEGEAFF
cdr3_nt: TGTGCCAGCAGCGAACTCACAGGGGAAGGTGAAGCTTTCTTT

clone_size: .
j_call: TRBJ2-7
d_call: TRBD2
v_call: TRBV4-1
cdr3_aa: CASSQVAGAGEQYF
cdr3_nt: TGCGCCAGCAGCCAAGTAGCGGGAGCGGGGGAGCAGTACTTC

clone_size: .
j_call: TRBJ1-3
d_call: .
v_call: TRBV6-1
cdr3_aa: CASSEFPPGKTGNTIYF
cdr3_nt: TGTGCCAGCAGTGAATTCCCCCCGGGGAAGACTGGAAACACCATATATTTT

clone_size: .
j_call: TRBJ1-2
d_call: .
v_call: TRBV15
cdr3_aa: CATSKRSTGHGYTF
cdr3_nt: TGTGCCACCAGCAAGAGATCCACAGGGCATGGCTACACCTTC

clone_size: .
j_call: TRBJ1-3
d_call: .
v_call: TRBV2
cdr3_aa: CASSAFRSGNTIYF
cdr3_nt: TGTGCCAGCAGTGCGTTTCGCTCTGGAAACACCATATATTTT